A selection of T cell receptor beta chains follows, all from one sample in a study of post-analysis software for immune sequencing data. From the PCR reads, TCRdb called clonotypes with MiXCR, one entry per CDR3 protein. This table has approximately 250,000 distinct CDR3 sequences, about 40% appearing once. The sequenced sample was blood. The receptors come from a girl under 18 with multiple sclerosis. Each CDR3 is given with its conserved first and last residue. A clone size is listed for some rows: how often the clone was seen (once, few, many), or a class if it is expanded.

>TRBJ2-1|many|TRBV20-1
CSARVRDPSSYNEQFF
>TRBJ2-5|many|TRBV5-5
CASSLGGGAMETQYF
>TRBJ2-1|many|TRBV12-3/TRBV12-4
CASSSRPNEQFF
>TRBJ1-1|.|TRBV7-2
CASSRRGPSSTEAFF
>TRBJ2-3|many|TRBV11-1
CASSPRGAGLGADTQYF
>TRBJ2-1|few|TRBV2
CASKKAGISYNEQFF
>TRBJ1-5|.|TRBV12-3/TRBV12-4
CASSFWTGNYQPQHF
>TRBJ2-1|many|TRBV6-5
CATKGLAGGHNEQFF
>TRBJ1-5|few|TRBV3-1
CASSPSQAGRGNQPQHF
>TRBJ2-5|.|TRBV12-3/TRBV12-4
CASSFNAGGPDETQYF
>TRBJ2-7|.|TRBV6-2/TRBV6-3
CASKTSGRYEQYF
>TRBJ2-1|.|TRBV6-5
CASGGTSGGSEQFF
>TRBJ2-1|.|TRBV29-1
CSGGTSTNEQFF
>TRBJ1-4|many|TRBV7-6
CASSPFWGAQDEKLFF
>TRBJ2-7|few|TRBV7-2
CASRSDPRGRGAYEQYF
>TRBJ2-3|.|TRBV20-1
CSARLPSGTDTQYF
>TRBJ1-2|many|TRBV14
CASSQDLTARVGYTF
>TRBJ1-1|.|TRBV5-4
CASSSRGDTPGPEAFF
>TRBJ2-2|few|TRBV5-1
CASSPRTGNTGELFF
>TRBJ2-2|.|TRBV6-5
CASSPGQGQTGELFF
>TRBJ1-1|.|TRBV11-2
CASSLGLPGTGPNTEAFF
>TRBJ1-6|many|TRBV6-5
CAATASGSYNSPLHF
>TRBJ2-1|many|TRBV7-9
CANPRRTGEFEQFF
>TRBJ2-2|.|TRBV12-3/TRBV12-4
CAISLVEIGTGELFF
>TRBJ1-1|many|TRBV29-1
CSVEGQGAAEAFF
>TRBJ2-1|many|TRBV5-1
CASSRTGLAGGTEQFF
>TRBJ2-3|once|TRBV10-3
CAIRGALAASTDTQYF
>TRBJ1-2|many|TRBV29-1
CSVGEGRGGYTF
>TRBJ2-2|many|TRBV5-4
CASSPGESLSGELFF
>TRBJ2-5|.|TRBV20-1
CSALGLAKNNEQYF